This T cell receptor beta chain was sequenced for a study of T cell responses to AZD1222 COVID-19 vaccine. Per germline, CDR1 LNHDA and CDR2 SQIVND (reference sequence). Trimming took 3 bases from V and 5 from J; bases not matched to a gene: 16. The CDR3 loop spans 18 amino acids. The method was immunoSEQ multiplex PCR; TCRdb's version includes in-frame clones alone and lacks a portion of them. The sample has some 150,000 clones, approximately 89% seen once. The chain is built from TRBV19 and TRBJ1-5, with TRBD1 matching 7 bases. Sequencing used peripheral blood, obtained on day 0 of AZD1222 vaccination. The receptor was isolated from an adult in good health. The CDR3 is CASSIFRAETGRHQPQHF. The DNA of the CDR3 is TGTGCCAGTAGTATTTTTCGCGCAGAGACAGGGCGGCATCAGCCCCAGCATTTT.